One and the same sample provided the 19 T cell receptor beta chains below, sequenced in a study of control samples from healthy donors and cancer patients (dated by TCRdb to the early 2020s). The library was produced with the immunoSEQ multiplex PCR assay. TCRdb took over this immuneACCESS table, retaining in-frame rearrangements with V and J assigned. Such tables are incomplete; in checked studies, under half of the missing clones stem from an unresolved V gene, and the remainder is unexplained. The sample yields tens of thousands of clones; just under 85% were counted once. The top ten clones comprise approximately 20% of the sample. The sequenced sample was blood. Receptors were obtained from a young man in good health.

The V and J genes are TRBV7-9 and TRBJ2-6, with D tentatively TRBD1 or TRBD2 (5 bases each). CDR3 length: 16 amino acids. Germline CDR1 reads SEHNR; CDR2 reads FQNEAQ (reference sequence). With 4 bases removed from V and 0 bases from J, the gap between germline ends came to 10 bases. This chain's CDR3 is CASSSGRSSGANVLTF. CDR3 in DNA: TGTGCCAGCAGCTCGGGACGGAGCTCTGGGGCCAACGTCCTGACTTTC.

This chain uses TRBV19 with TRBJ1-2; 8 nucleotides align to TRBD1. V shed 4 bases, J shed 5 bases, and the junction held 6 bases outside the gene matches. The CDR3 has 14 amino acids. In germline, CDR1 is LNHDA, CDR2 SQIVND (reference sequence). The CDR3 is CASSKGQESYGYTF. In DNA form, the CDR3 reads TGTGCCAGTAGTAAGGGACAGGAGTCTTATGGCTACACCTTC.

The chain couples TRBV11-2 to TRBJ2-4, with 9 positions matching TRBD1. V was clipped by 5 bases and J by 6 bases; unmatched bases: 5. The length of the CDR3 is 14 residues. Germline CDR1 is SGHAT and CDR2 is FQNNGV. The CDR3: CASSPGTGINIQYF. The DNA for the CDR3 is TGTGCCAGCAGCCCCGGGACAGGGATAAACATTCAGTACTTC.

The V call is TRBV5-6, the J call TRBJ1-2; D is ambiguous. This CDR3 has 15 residues. The germline V gene has CDR1 SGHDT and CDR2 YYEEEE. With 2 bases removed from V and 4 bases from J, the gap between germline ends came to 15 bases. This CDR3 reads CASSFLEGAPYGYTF. Written as DNA, the CDR3 is TGTGCCAGCAGCTTCTTAGAGGGAGCACCCTATGGCTACACCTTC.

The chain carries TRBV6-5 and TRBJ2-7; D perhaps matches TRBD2 (6 bases). The CDR3 has 15 residues. Germline CDR1 and CDR2: MNHEY and SVGAGI. Trimming left V 0 bases short and J 7 bases short, with 16 bases between. The CDR3, as DNA: TGTGCCAGCAGTTACTCGACGGGGGTGAGGTATGAGCAGTACTTC. Its translation is CASSYSTGVRYEQYF.

The chain has TRBV5-3 and TRBJ1-5; D not certain. TRBV5-3 has ORF status, its function being uncertain. This CDR3 region has 13 residues. Between the trimmed V and J ends, which lost 4 bases and 5 bases, there was a span of 10 bases. CDR3 in DNA: TGTGCCAGAAGCCCCGGCGGGGATCAGCCCCAGCATTTT. Translating gives CARSPGGDQPQHF.

The V and J genes are TRBV5-4 and TRBJ1-6; 11 bases agree with TRBD1. The CDR3 is made up of 15 amino acids. With V trimmed by 4 bases and J by 8 bases, 5 bases remained unmatched. Looked up from germline, CDR1 is SGHNT and CDR2 is YYREEE (reference sequence). The CDR3 here is CASSRGQGEHSPLHF. The CDR3 DNA follows: TGTGCCAGCAGCCGGGGACAGGGGGAACATTCACCCCTCCACTTT.

The chain carries TRBV6-5 and TRBJ1-2, with D maybe TRBD1 (5 bases). CDR1 is MNHEY, CDR2 SVGAGI, per germline. CDR3 size: 13 residues. V dropped 6 bases and J dropped 6 bases, with 14 bases sitting between them. The DNA for the CDR3 is TGTGCCAGCAGCCCAGACAGTGCGCATGGCTACACCTTC. Its translation is CASSPDSAHGYTF.

V usage is TRBV12-3 or TRBV12-4 and J usage is TRBJ2-2; D gene ambiguous. V was cut by 6 bases and J by 8 bases, with 10 bases left in between. The CDR3 covers 12 residues. CDR3 DNA sequence: TGTGCCAGCAGCTCCTCTGTGGGGGAGCTGTTTTTT. Its translation is CASSSSVGELFF.

This rearrangement joins TRBV28 to TRBJ1-5; 10 nucleotides agree with TRBD1. J gave up 2 bases and V 6 bases, and 1 base lay outside the gene matches. This CDR3 spans 14 amino acids. The germline gives CDR1 MDHEN, CDR2 SYDVKM. The CDR3 spells CASRDRGGNQPQHF. Written as DNA, the CDR3 is TGTGCCAGCAGGGACAGGGGGGGCAATCAGCCCCAGCATTTT. Drawing the rest from reference TRBV28 and TRBJ1-5, the complete variable domain is DVKVTQSSRYLVKRTGEKVFLECVQDMDHENMFWYRQDPGLGLRLIYFSYDVKMKEKGDIPEGYSVSREKKERFSLILESASTNQTSMYLCASRDRGGNQPQHFGDGTRLSIL.

The CDR3 spells CASSELRDRGKKGYTF. DNA for the CDR3: TGTGCCAGCAGTGAGCTTCGAGACAGGGGAAAGAAAGGCTACACCTTC. The genes are TRBV2 and TRBJ1-2, with 8 bases matching TRBD1. Germline V gives CDR1 SNHLY, CDR2 FYNNEI. This CDR3 is 16 amino acids long. J lost 8 bases, V lost 3 bases, and 14 bases had no gene match. Full variable domain (remainder filled in from reference TRBV2 and TRBJ1-2): EPEVTQTPSHQVTQMGQEVILRCVPISNHLYFYWYRQILGQKVEFLVSFYNNEISEKSEIFDDQFSVERPDGSNFTLKIRSTKLEDSAMYFCASSELRDRGKKGYTFGSGTRLTVV.

The sample holds one count of this clone. V usage is TRBV30 and J usage is TRBJ1-2; no firm D call. Deletions cut 0 bases from V and 0 bases from J, with 11 bases between. Germline V gives CDR1 GTSNPN, CDR2 SVGIG (reference sequence). The CDR3 runs to 15 residues. DNA for the CDR3: TGTGCCTGGAGTGTAATTCCTGGAGCTAACTATGGCTACACCTTC. Residues: CAWSVIPGANYGYTF.

The chain links TRBV7-6 to TRBJ1-5, with 9 bases fitting TRBD1. Germline V gives CDR1 SGHVS, CDR2 FNYEAQ. The V gene end was trimmed by 5 bases and the J gene end by 4 bases; junction bases not matched to a gene: 6. The CDR3 is 15 residues long. CDR3 nucleotide sequence: TGTGCCAGCAGCGCCTCCGGGACAGGGAATCAGCCCCAGCATTTT. This translates into CASSASGTGNQPQHF.

V usage is TRBV5-1 and J usage is TRBJ2-1; 12 nucleotides align to TRBD2. CDR3 length: 13 residues. The germline V gene has CDR1 SGHRS and CDR2 YFSETQ. With V trimmed by 2 bases and J by 10 bases, 1 base remained unmatched. CDR3 region: CASSFLAGGEQFF. DNA of the CDR3: TGCGCCAGCAGCTTCCTAGCGGGGGGGGAGCAGTTCTTC.

The chain employs TRBV7-9 and TRBJ1-1; TRBD1 is a possible D gene (6 bases). Germline values: CDR1 SEHNR, CDR2 FQNEAQ (reference sequence). The CDR3 consists of 18 residues. The V end was cut by 0 bases, the J end by 1 base, with 18 bases between. CDR3 amino acids: CASSLAVLRGPPNTEAFF. DNA of the CDR3: TGTGCCAGCAGCTTAGCGGTTCTCAGGGGACCGCCGAACACTGAAGCTTTCTTT.

The rearrangement links TRBV28 to TRBJ2-3; D ambiguous. There are 12 residues in the CDR3. Germline V gene lookup returns CDR1 MDHEN and CDR2 SYDVKM. With 8 bases removed from V and 2 bases from J, the gap between germline ends came to 8 bases. The CDR3 here is CASRPPTDTQYF. DNA for the CDR3: TGTGCCAGCCGGCCACCCACAGATACGCAGTATTTT. The full variable domain, in which reference TRBV28 and TRBJ2-3 provide the parts outside the CDR3, is DVKVTQSSRYLVKRTGEKVFLECVQDMDHENMFWYRQDPGLGLRLIYFSYDVKMKEKGDIPEGYSVSREKKERFSLILESASTNQTSMYLCASRPPTDTQYFGPGTRLTVL.

The chain carries TRBV27 and TRBJ1-2; TRBD1 matches at 9 bases. This CDR3 is built from 14 residues. The V gene's germline CDR1 is MNHEY and CDR2 SMNVEV (reference sequence). Unmatched junction bases numbered 10, after V lost 6 bases and J lost 8 bases. The CDR3 nucleotides are TGTGCCAGCAGCGCCGGGACAGGGTCGGGCGGCTACACCTTC. Translation gives CASSAGTGSGGYTF.

This chain links TRBV7-9 with TRBJ2-1; TRBD2 agrees at 9 bases. Germline CDR1 and CDR2: SEHNR and FQNEAQ (reference sequence). The V segment lost 0 bases and the J segment 7 bases; nucleotides outside the gene matches: 7. The CDR3 loop spans 16 amino acids. CDR3 residues: CASSLAGGSGRNEQFF. CDR3 nucleotide sequence: TGTGCCAGCAGCTTAGCGGGGGGTAGCGGGAGAAATGAGCAGTTCTTC.

The chain couples TRBV7-9 to TRBJ2-3; D unresolved. CDR3 length: 11 amino acids. The V and J ends lost 2 bases and 6 bases respectively, with 3 bases between them. The germline gives CDR1 SEHNR, CDR2 FQNEAQ (reference sequence). The DNA for the CDR3 is TGTGCCAGCAGCTTACAGGATACGCAGTATTTT. This codes for CASSLQDTQYF.